These T cell receptor beta chains were read from a single sample in a study of T-cell memory formation after mild COVID-19. Using its own MiXCR run on the 5' RACE reads, TCRdb lists one record per CDR3 protein. The table lists about 200,000 distinct CDR3 sequences, more than 8% of them singletons. The sequenced material came from PBMCs or a T cell subset sorted from them (not recorded which). These receptors all stem from a young man who had mild COVID-19 (a few samples of this study predate the infection). Cell type and time point are not known. Each CDR3 is given with its conserved first and last residue. A D gene is named only where the DNA matches it firmly. Some rows mark clone size as missing; the rest say once, few, many or name a class of expanded clone.

J gene: TRBJ1-4; clone size: few; V gene: TRBV5-1; D gene: NA; CDR3 protein: CASSPTGFHEKLFF; CDR3 DNA: TGCGCCAGCAGCCCGACAGGATTTCATGAAAAACTGTTTTTT
J gene: TRBJ2-3; clone size: NA; V gene: TRBV7-2; D gene: NA; CDR3 protein: CASSLQGASTDTQYF; CDR3 DNA: TGTGCCAGCAGCCTCCAAGGGGCTAGCACAGATACGCAGTATTTT
J gene: TRBJ1-2; clone size: NA; V gene: TRBV20-1; D gene: NA; CDR3 protein: CSARATLTAYERGYTF; CDR3 DNA: TGCAGTGCTAGAGCCACCCTTACGGCTTACGAACGAGGCTACACCTTC
J gene: TRBJ2-5; clone size: NA; V gene: TRBV11-2; D gene: NA; CDR3 protein: CASSSRVVRQETQYF; CDR3 DNA: TGTGCCAGCAGCTCCAGGGTAGTACGTCAAGAGACCCAGTACTTC
J gene: TRBJ2-1; clone size: NA; V gene: TRBV20-1; D gene: TRBD2; CDR3 protein: CSARGRRGGLNEQFF; CDR3 DNA: TGCAGTGCTAGAGGTCGGCGGGGGGGCCTTAATGAGCAGTTCTTC
J gene: TRBJ1-2; clone size: few; V gene: TRBV7-9; D gene: NA; CDR3 protein: CASTAGTGYGYTF; CDR3 DNA: TGTGCCAGCACGGCCGGGACGGGCTATGGCTACACCTTC
J gene: TRBJ2-3; clone size: few; V gene: TRBV2; D gene: TRBD2; CDR3 protein: CASSEVGGKNTQYF; CDR3 DNA: TGTGCCAGCAGTGAAGTCGGGGGGAAAAATACGCAGTATTTT
J gene: TRBJ1-2; clone size: few; V gene: TRBV20-1; D gene: NA; CDR3 protein: CSASDFLGSFGYTF; CDR3 DNA: TGCAGTGCTAGTGATTTCTTGGGGAGCTTTGGCTACACCTTC
J gene: TRBJ1-4; clone size: few; V gene: TRBV11-2; D gene: TRBD1; CDR3 protein: CASSSTSPQGDEKLFF; CDR3 DNA: TGTGCCAGCAGCTCGACCTCTCCACAGGGGGATGAAAAACTGTTTTTT
J gene: TRBJ1-6; clone size: NA; V gene: TRBV29-1; D gene: NA; CDR3 protein: CTHSTGPNSPLHF; CDR3 DNA: TGCACCCATTCGACAGGTCCCAATTCACCCCTCCACTTT
J gene: TRBJ1-2; clone size: NA; V gene: TRBV12-3/TRBV12-4; D gene: TRBD1; CDR3 protein: CASSGIGGVVFYGYTF; CDR3 DNA: TGTGCCAGCAGCGGCATAGGGGGCGTAGTGTTCTATGGCTACACCTTC
J gene: TRBJ2-3; clone size: few; V gene: TRBV4-3; D gene: TRBD2; CDR3 protein: CASSQDPAGDTQYF; CDR3 DNA: TGCGCCAGCAGCCAAGATCCAGCGGGGGATACGCAGTATTTT
J gene: TRBJ2-7; clone size: NA; V gene: TRBV7-9; D gene: NA; CDR3 protein: CASSLFGRDYEQYF; CDR3 DNA: TGTGCCAGCAGCTTATTCGGACGGGACTACGAGCAGTACTTC
J gene: TRBJ2-3; clone size: many; V gene: TRBV20-1; D gene: TRBD2; CDR3 protein: CSATPRGSGEPDTQYF; CDR3 DNA: TGCAGTGCTACCCCCCGGGGTAGCGGGGAACCAGATACGCAGTATTTT
J gene: TRBJ2-6; clone size: few; V gene: TRBV5-6; D gene: NA; CDR3 protein: CASRGGPGANVLTF; CDR3 DNA: TGTGCCAGCAGGGGGGGCCCTGGGGCCAACGTCCTGACTTTC
J gene: TRBJ1-4; clone size: NA; V gene: TRBV5-1; D gene: NA; CDR3 protein: CASSLDGNNEKLFF; CDR3 DNA: TGCGCCAGCAGCTTGGACGGGAATAACGAAAAACTGTTTTTT
J gene: TRBJ2-7; clone size: NA; V gene: TRBV20-1; D gene: NA; CDR3 protein: CSAGASYEQYF; CDR3 DNA: TGCAGTGCGGGGGCGTCCTACGAGCAGTACTTC
J gene: TRBJ2-5; clone size: NA; V gene: TRBV6-5; D gene: NA; CDR3 protein: CASSSPLWERNGETQYF; CDR3 DNA: TGTGCCAGCAGTTCTCCCCTTTGGGAGCGGAATGGGGAGACCCAGTACTTC
J gene: TRBJ2-5; clone size: many; V gene: TRBV7-2; D gene: NA; CDR3 protein: CASSSWMTSQETQYF; CDR3 DNA: TGTGCCAGCAGCTCCTGGATGACTTCCCAAGAGACCCAGTACTTC
J gene: TRBJ2-5; clone size: NA; V gene: TRBV4-2; D gene: TRBD1; CDR3 protein: CASSKIAGQAQETQYF; CDR3 DNA: TGTGCCAGCAGCAAAATTGCGGGACAGGCGCAAGAGACCCAGTACTTC
J gene: TRBJ1-2; clone size: many; V gene: TRBV6-6; D gene: NA; CDR3 protein: CASSYLANYGYTF; CDR3 DNA: TGTGCCAGCAGTTACCTAGCTAACTATGGCTACACCTTC
J gene: TRBJ1-3; clone size: many; V gene: TRBV20-1; D gene: NA; CDR3 protein: CSAITPGPSGDTIYF; CDR3 DNA: TGCAGTGCTATCACGCCGGGACCCTCCGGGGACACCATATATTTT
J gene: TRBJ2-5; clone size: NA; V gene: TRBV20-1; D gene: NA; CDR3 protein: CSARDTSFETQYF; CDR3 DNA: TGCAGTGCTAGAGACACCAGCTTTGAGACCCAGTACTTC
J gene: TRBJ2-3; clone size: few; V gene: TRBV20-1; D gene: NA; CDR3 protein: CSARALGQGGRTDTQYF; CDR3 DNA: TGCAGTGCTAGAGCTCTTGGACAGGGAGGGCGCACAGATACGCAGTATTTT
J gene: TRBJ1-1; clone size: few; V gene: TRBV6-2/TRBV6-3; D gene: NA; CDR3 protein: CASSYAGFPEAFF; CDR3 DNA: TGTGCCAGCAGTTACGCCGGTTTCCCTGAAGCTTTCTTT
J gene: TRBJ2-3; clone size: NA; V gene: TRBV12-5; D gene: TRBD1; CDR3 protein: CASGRETGTDTQYF; CDR3 DNA: TGTGCTAGTGGACGAGAGACAGGGACAGATACGCAGTATTTT
J gene: TRBJ2-5; clone size: NA; V gene: TRBV11-2; D gene: TRBD2; CDR3 protein: CASSPGTSGGLQETQYF; CDR3 DNA: TGTGCCAGCAGCCCTGGGACTAGCGGGGGGTTACAAGAGACCCAGTACTTC
J gene: TRBJ2-1; clone size: NA; V gene: TRBV28; D gene: NA; CDR3 protein: CASSLNPIFSERNEQFF; CDR3 DNA: TGTGCCAGCAGTTTAAATCCCATTTTCTCCGAGAGGAATGAGCAGTTCTTC
J gene: TRBJ2-3; clone size: many; V gene: TRBV11-1; D gene: TRBD2; CDR3 protein: CASSSGLATDTQYF; CDR3 DNA: TGTGCCAGCAGCTCGGGACTAGCCACAGATACGCAGTATTTT
J gene: TRBJ2-4; clone size: many; V gene: TRBV5-1; D gene: NA; CDR3 protein: CASSLPGPGNIQYF; CDR3 DNA: TGCGCCAGCAGCTTGCCCGGGCCTGGGAACATTCAGTACTTC
J gene: TRBJ1-6; clone size: many; V gene: TRBV7-6; D gene: NA; CDR3 protein: CASSPTLRGFSYNSPLHF; CDR3 DNA: TGTGCCAGCAGTCCTACTTTGCGGGGATTCTCCTATAATTCACCCCTCCACTTT
J gene: TRBJ2-5; clone size: few; V gene: TRBV12-5; D gene: NA; CDR3 protein: CASQGPGKTQYF; CDR3 DNA: TGTGCTAGTCAGGGCCCCGGAAAGACCCAGTACTTC
J gene: TRBJ1-2; clone size: NA; V gene: TRBV3-1; D gene: NA; CDR3 protein: CASSQVGQGGYTF; CDR3 DNA: TGTGCCAGCAGCCAAGTAGGTCAGGGTGGCTACACCTTC
J gene: TRBJ1-3; clone size: NA; V gene: TRBV7-8; D gene: NA; CDR3 protein: CASSLRGPPGNTIYF; CDR3 DNA: TGTGCCAGCAGCTTAAGAGGCCCCCCTGGAAACACCATATATTTT
J gene: TRBJ2-1; clone size: NA; V gene: TRBV5-1; D gene: NA; CDR3 protein: CASGEEGEQFF; CDR3 DNA: TGCGCCAGCGGAGAGGAGGGTGAGCAGTTCTTC
J gene: TRBJ2-5; clone size: NA; V gene: TRBV2; D gene: NA; CDR3 protein: CASSDYLSGGDF; CDR3 DNA: TGTGCCAGCAGTGACTATCTTAGCGGCGGGGACTTC
J gene: TRBJ1-5; clone size: few; V gene: TRBV20-1; D gene: NA; CDR3 protein: CSAPLGGDSNQPQHF; CDR3 DNA: TGCAGTGCCCCACTGGGAGGAGATAGCAATCAGCCCCAGCATTTT